This TCR beta chain was sequenced during a study of early T cells in non-severe SARS-CoV-2 infection. Study as a whole: The sequenced material was bulk RNA from unsorted whole blood, and its chains were unpaired.

The CDR3 extends over 16 amino acids. V shed 7 bases and J shed 0 bases, with 16 bases lying between them. The germline CDR1 and CDR2 sequences are LNHNV and YYDKDF (reference sequence). TCRdb itself ran the 5' RACE reads through MiXCR, one entry per CDR3 protein. The sample lists some 120,000 distinct CDR3 sequences, about 15% seen once, with about a fifth in the top ten. The rearrangement uses TRBV15 and TRBJ1-3; tentatively, D is TRBD1 (5 bases). The TCR comes from an adult who was a healthcare worker with PCR-confirmed SARS-CoV-2 infection or an uninfected control (not recorded which). Sequenced: whole blood. The CDR3, as DNA: TGTGCCACCAAGGAAGGGGTGGGCCACTCTGGAAACACCATATATTTT. It specifies CATKEGVGHSGNTIYF.